These 32 T cell receptor beta chains were all obtained from the same sample, sequenced in a study of PD-L1 blockade in urothelial cancer. Only in-frame clones appear in the TCRdb table, and some are missing; sequencing was by immunoSEQ multiplex PCR. The data show about 120,000 clones, roughly 91% seen once. Time point: peripheral blood 6 weeks after treatment start. Sequencing was performed on PBMCs, taken around atezolizumab (anti-PD-L1) treatment. These receptors were collected from a man in his fifties or sixties with urothelial cancer.

The V gene is TRBV6-1, the J gene TRBJ2-7, with 10 positions matching TRBD2. CDR3 length: 17 residues. The V and J ends lost 0 bases and 6 bases, in that order; junction bases with no gene match: 11. Per germline, CDR1 MNHNS and CDR2 SASEGT. In nucleotides, the CDR3 is TGTGCCAGCAGTGAAGCGCTTCAGTTACTAGCGGGGTCCGAGCAGTACTTC. It encodes CASSEALQLLAGSEQYF.

The chain has TRBV5-6 and TRBJ2-5; TRBD2 matches at 11 bases. This CDR3 region has 16 residues. The junction had 5 bases not matched to a gene; V was cut back by 1 base and J by 3 bases. CDR1 and CDR2 from the germline V gene are SGHDT and YYEEEE. The CDR3 region has the DNA TGTGCCAGCAGCTTGCGAGGGACTAGCGGCGAAGAGACCCAGTACTTC. Amino acid sequence: CASSLRGTSGEETQYF.

The chain carries TRBV6-1 and TRBJ2-1; tentative D call: TRBD2 (5 bases). Germline CDR1 is MNHNS and CDR2 is SASEGT. The CDR3 extends over 13 amino acids. V gave up 6 bases and J gave up 3 bases, with 9 bases separating them. CDR3 region: CASSDRDYNEQFF. The CDR3, as DNA: TGTGCCAGCAGCGACCGGGACTACAATGAGCAGTTCTTC.

The CDR3 DNA is TGTGCCAGCAGCTTGGAGGGGGGGGAATCAAACGAGCAGTACTTC. Translated, it gives CASSLEGGESNEQYF. This chain links TRBV5-6 with TRBJ2-7; perhaps TRBD2 as D (7 bases). There are 15 residues in the CDR3. V was pared by 0 bases and J by 5 bases, with 15 bases between. CDR1 and CDR2 (germline): SGHDT, YYEEEE.

This chain uses TRBV14 with TRBJ2-1; 8 bases fit TRBD2. The CDR3 totals 15 residues. The germline CDR1 and CDR2 sequences are SGHDN and FVKESK. V shed 1 base, J shed 6 bases, and the junction held 5 bases outside the gene matches. For the CDR3, the DNA is TGTGCCAGCAGCCAAGCCGGGGGGGCCTTCAATGAGCAGTTCTTC. This encodes CASSQAGGAFNEQFF.

This chain uses TRBV7-2 with TRBJ1-5; 10 nucleotides match TRBD1. Germline loops: CDR1 SGHTA, CDR2 FQGNSA. CDR3 length equals 18 residues. J lost 2 bases, V lost 1 base, and 8 bases had no gene match. The DNA of the CDR3 is TGTGCCAGCAGCTTAGGACAGGGGGCGTTTTCAGGCAATCAGCCCCAGCATTTT. Its translation: CASSLGQGAFSGNQPQHF.

V is TRBV6-5 and J is TRBJ1-1; 8 nucleotides align to TRBD1. CDR1 and CDR2 (germline): MNHEY, SVGAGI. With V trimmed by 5 bases and J by 2 bases, 7 bases remained unmatched. The CDR3 length is 15 residues. CDR3 nucleotides: TGTGCCAGCAGTCAACAGGGGGAAATAAACACTGAAGCTTTCTTT. Translated, it gives CASSQQGEINTEAFF.

V usage is TRBV11-1 and J usage is TRBJ2-1, with 15 bases that match TRBD2. The junction had 14 bases not matched to a gene; V was cut back by 5 bases and J by 9 bases. CDR1 and CDR2 from the germline V gene are SGHAT and FQDESV (reference sequence). This CDR3 has 18 residues. The CDR3 spells CASSPGLAGGPHGGEQFF. The CDR3 nucleotides are TGTGCCAGCAGCCCTGGACTAGCGGGAGGGCCACACGGGGGTGAGCAGTTCTTC.

The rearrangement links TRBV18 to TRBJ2-7; TRBD1 agrees at 7 bases. V trimming: 6 bases; J trimming: 6 bases; junction bases outside the gene matches: 8. Germline V CDR1 and CDR2: KGHSH, LQKENI. The CDR3 is made up of 13 amino acids. The DNA of the CDR3 is TGTGCCAGCTCTATAACAGGGGACGGCGAGCAGTACTTC. This encodes CASSITGDGEQYF.

This clone showed up just a few times. J is TRBJ2-7 and V is TRBV28; a possible D gene is TRBD2 (5 bases). Trimming removed 4 bases at V and 3 bases at J, with 10 bases between. The CDR3 length is 13 residues. From germline, CDR1 is MDHEN and CDR2 SYDVKM. CDR3 in amino acids: CASSWGGGYEQYF. The DNA of the CDR3 is TGTGCCAGCAGTTGGGGTGGAGGCTACGAGCAGTACTTC.

This clone occurred once. The chain is built from TRBV6-6 and TRBJ1-3; D is uncertain. Between the trimmed V and J ends, which lost 7 bases and 4 bases, there was a span of 14 bases. Germline CDR1 MNHNY, CDR2 SVGAGI (reference sequence). The CDR3 is 14 amino acids. The CDR3 protein is CASTVEGDGNTIYF. In nucleotides, the CDR3 is TGTGCCAGCACGGTGGAGGGAGACGGAAACACCATATATTTT.

The rearrangement joins TRBV6-1 to TRBJ1-2; maybe TRBD1 (6 bases). The V gene lost 3 bases and the J gene lost 5 bases, with 10 bases spanning the gap. The CDR3 spans 13 residues. The germline CDR1 and CDR2 sequences are MNHNS and SASEGT. CDR3 in amino acids: CASSETGDYGYTF. CDR3 DNA: TGTGCCAGCAGTGAGACAGGAGATTATGGCTACACCTTC.

This chain uses TRBV19 with TRBJ2-2; 7 nucleotides match TRBD2. The germline V gene has CDR1 LNHDA and CDR2 SQIVND (reference sequence). CDR3 length: 16 residues. Losses at the gene ends were 7 bases for V and 6 bases for J; bases not matched to a gene: 14. CDR3 protein: CASIPGGSSGAGELFF. The CDR3 DNA sequence: TGTGCCAGTATCCCCGGGGGGAGTAGCGGCGCCGGGGAGCTGTTTTTT.

The V call is TRBV6-5, the J call TRBJ1-6; D ambiguous. V was clipped by 5 bases and J by 7 bases, with 12 bases between them. The CDR3 runs to 14 residues. Germline loops: CDR1 MNHEY, CDR2 SVGAGI. CDR3 sequence reads: CASSPSWQNSPLHF. In nucleotides, the CDR3 is TGTGCCAGCAGTCCATCCTGGCAGAATTCACCCCTCCACTTT.

This chain connects TRBV9 to TRBJ1-2, with 8 bases matching TRBD1. Trimming at V came to 0 bases and at J to 4 bases, leaving 5 bases not matched to a gene. Germline values: CDR1 SGDLS, CDR2 YYNGEE. The CDR3 covers 15 residues. CDR3 loop: CASSVEGQGSYGYTF. For the CDR3, the DNA is TGTGCCAGCAGCGTAGAAGGACAGGGCTCCTATGGCTACACCTTC.

This chain connects TRBV5-1 to TRBJ2-1, with 12 positions matching TRBD1. CDR1 and CDR2 (germline): SGHRS, YFSETQ. Losses at the gene ends were 1 base for V and 10 bases for J; bases not matched to a gene: 15. CDR3 length: 18 amino acids. The CDR3 DNA reads as TGCGCCAGCAGCTTGACCAGGTCCCCCGGGACAGGGGGCGGAGAGCAGTTCTTC. Protein sequence: CASSLTRSPGTGGGEQFF. Supplemented by reference TRBV5-1 and TRBJ2-1, the full variable domain reads KAGVTQTPRYLIKTRGQQVTLSCSPISGHRSVSWYQQTPGQGLQFLFEYFSETQRNKGNFPGRFSGRQFSNSRSEMNVSTLELGDSALYLCASSLTRSPGTGGGEQFFGPGTRLTVL.

The chain carries TRBV2 and TRBJ1-5, with D hard to call. The V end lost 6 bases, the J end lost 3 bases, and 9 bases lay between the germline ends. Germline values: CDR1 SNHLY, CDR2 FYNNEI. CDR3 size: 13 residues. CDR3 in amino acids: CASRRVLNQPQHF. CDR3 bases: TGTGCCAGCAGGAGGGTGCTCAATCAGCCCCAGCATTTT.

The rearrangement uses TRBV11-3 and TRBJ2-7, with 9 bases that match TRBD1. Germline V lookup: CDR1 SGHNT, CDR2 YENEEA. The CDR3 is 14 amino acids. Trimming removed 1 base from V and 13 bases from J; junction bases left unmatched: 11. This CDR3 is CASSLGPTGTGLYF. The CDR3 bases are TGTGCCAGCAGCTTAGGCCCGACCGGGACAGGGCTTTACTTC.

The chain links TRBV25-1 to TRBJ2-3; 10 nucleotides line up with TRBD2. Losses at the gene ends were 2 bases for V and 1 base for J; bases not matched to a gene: 3. Per germline, CDR1 MGHDK and CDR2 SYGVNS. This CDR3 is built from 16 residues. Here the CDR3 DNA reads TGTGCCAGCAGTGAAACTAGCGGGATCGGCACAGATACGCAGTATTTT. This encodes CASSETSGIGTDTQYF.

The chain employs TRBV7-3 and TRBJ2-7; 12 nucleotides align to TRBD2. CDR1 and CDR2 (germline): SGHTA, FQGTGA. V dropped 4 bases and J dropped 2; count of bases not matched to a gene: 3. The CDR3 sequence is 15 residues long. The CDR3: CASSSTSGSTYEQYF. The CDR3 DNA follows: TGTGCCAGCAGCTCGACTAGCGGGAGCACCTACGAGCAGTACTTC.

This clone was observed a single time. The chain carries TRBV27 and TRBJ1-2, with unresolved D. The CDR3 spans 15 residues. Germline CDR1 is MNHEY and CDR2 is SMNVEV (reference sequence). Trimming pared 2 bases from V and 2 bases from J, leaving 12 bases between. The CDR3 nucleotides read TGTGCCAGCAGTTTAAGGAAAGACTTAAACTATGGCTACACCTTC. Translating it yields CASSLRKDLNYGYTF.

For this clone: The junction differs from germline at one of its ends, possibly a read error. The J gene is TRBJ2-1, the V gene TRBV7-2, with TRBD2 matching 7 bases. The CDR3 loop spans 15 amino acids. CDR1 is SGHTA, CDR2 FQGNSA, per germline. The CDR3 is CASSLAAQAYNEQFF. CDR3 nucleotide sequence: TGTGCCAGCAGCCTAGCGGCCCAGGCTTACAATGAGCAGTTCTTC.

The chain joins TRBV7-9 to TRBJ2-7; the match to TRBD2 covers 8 bases. Germline V gene sequence: CDR1 SEHNR, CDR2 FQNEAQ (reference sequence). The CDR3 covers 12 residues. With V trimmed by 4 bases and J by 7 bases, 3 bases remained unmatched. The CDR3 nucleotides read TGTGCCAGCAGCTCGGGGGGGGAAGAGCAGTACTTC. Its translation: CASSSGGEEQYF.

The chain couples TRBV30 to TRBJ2-4; D gene unclear. The CDR3 sequence is 14 residues long. V gave up 3 bases and J gave up 2 bases, with 11 bases separating them. Germline-derived CDR1 and CDR2 are GTSNPN and SVGIG (reference sequence). CDR3 sequence reads: CAWSKTPTKNIQYF. In nucleotides, the CDR3 is TGTGCCTGGAGCAAAACTCCGACCAAAAACATTCAGTACTTC.

This sequence joins TRBV6-4 and TRBJ1-2; TRBD1 agrees at 9 bases. Per the germline V gene, CDR1 is MRHNA and CDR2 is SNTAGT. V lost 7 bases, J lost 1 base, and 13 bases stayed unmatched. The CDR3 totals 17 residues. The CDR3 region is CASTPSTGQGVNYGYTF. The CDR3 DNA reads as TGTGCCAGCACCCCTTCCACGGGACAGGGAGTTAACTATGGCTACACCTTC.

Turning to this clone: Because the CDR3's place on the DNA is in doubt, the DNA is left out and the CDR3 is given as listed by TCRdb. This chain connects TRBV5-1 to TRBJ2-7; TRBD1 is taken as the D call from the table, unchecked against the DNA. The CDR3 spans 14 amino acids, including both terminal residues. Germline V CDR1 and CDR2: SGHRS, YFSETQ. The chain's CDR3 is CASSLVGQGNPRYF.

This chain connects TRBV28 to TRBJ1-3, with TRBD1 matching 8 bases. V was pared by 5 bases and J by 8 bases, with 14 bases of the junction left unmatched. There are 16 residues in the CDR3. Germline V gene lookup returns CDR1 MDHEN and CDR2 SYDVKM. The CDR3 spells CASSLPDRAGEYTIYF. The CDR3 coding sequence is TGTGCCAGCAGTCTACCGGACAGGGCCGGGGAGTACACCATATATTTT.

The chain carries TRBV28 and TRBJ2-3; 8 positions match TRBD1. The CDR3 runs to 16 residues. Germline assignment: CDR1 MDHEN and CDR2 SYDVKM. V lost 8 bases to trimming and J lost 6 bases; unmatched junction nucleotides: 16. This chain's CDR3 is CASLGQAVGFTDTQYF. In nucleotides, the CDR3 is TGTGCCAGCCTGGGACAGGCTGTCGGCTTTACCGATACGCAGTATTTT.

The chain combines TRBV29-1 with TRBJ2-3, with 8 bases lining up with TRBD2. Germline CDR1 and CDR2: SQVTM and ANQGSEA. The CDR3 consists of 16 residues. Germline trimming cut 8 bases from V and 6 bases from J; bases unmatched to any gene: 19. In nucleotides, the CDR3 is TGCAGCACTGGGGCTAGCGGGTCCTGGTCGGGGGATACGCAGTATTTT. Translating it yields CSTGASGSWSGDTQYF.

The CDR3 spells CASRVQGNTGELFF. As DNA, the CDR3 is TGTGCCAGTAGGGTTCAGGGTAACACCGGGGAGCTGTTTTTT. The chain is built from TRBV19 and TRBJ2-2; D is possibly TRBD1 (5 bases). CDR1 and CDR2 from the germline V gene are LNHDA and SQIVND (reference sequence). V was clipped by 6 bases and J by 2 bases, with 10 bases between them. The CDR3 covers 14 residues.

The chain uses TRBV18 and TRBJ1-6; D unclear. The CDR3 covers 15 residues. CDR1 KGHSH and CDR2 LQKENI come from the germline V gene. Trimming pared 5 bases from V and 0 bases from J, leaving 8 bases between. The chain's CDR3 is CASSSLSSYNSPLHF. The DNA for the CDR3 is TGTGCCAGCTCATCCCTAAGCTCCTATAATTCACCCCTCCACTTT. The whole variable domain, remainder taken from reference TRBV18 and TRBJ1-6, is NAGVMQNPRHLVRRRGQEARLRCSPMKGHSHVYWYRQLPEEGLKFMVYLQKENIIDESGMPKERFSAEFPKEGPSILRIQQVVRGDSAAYFCASSSLSSYNSPLHFGNGTRLTVT.

V and J are TRBV18 and TRBJ2-6, with 10 positions matching TRBD1. The germline CDR1 and CDR2 sequences are KGHSH and LQKENI. The length of the CDR3 is 17 residues. The ends lost 4 bases at V and 0 bases at J; junction bases unmatched: 3. The CDR3 DNA is TGTGCCAGCTCACTACGGACAGGGGGCTCTGGGGCCAACGTCCTGACTTTC. As protein: CASSLRTGGSGANVLTF.